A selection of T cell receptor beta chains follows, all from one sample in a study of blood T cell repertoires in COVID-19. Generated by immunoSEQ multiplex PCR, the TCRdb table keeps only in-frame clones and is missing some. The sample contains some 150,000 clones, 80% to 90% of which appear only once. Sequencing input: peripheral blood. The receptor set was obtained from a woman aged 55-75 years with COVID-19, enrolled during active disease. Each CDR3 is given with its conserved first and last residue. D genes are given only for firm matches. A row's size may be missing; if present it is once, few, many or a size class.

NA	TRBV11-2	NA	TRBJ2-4	TGTGCCAGCAGCTTAGAGGGCAGCCTACGCGTGGGCAAAAACATTCAGTACTTC	CASSLEGSLRVGKNIQYF
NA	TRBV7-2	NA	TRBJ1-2	TGTGCCAGCAGCACCCAGGGGTACGGCTACACCTTC	CASSTQGYGYTF
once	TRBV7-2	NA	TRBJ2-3	TGTGCCAGCAGCTCGGGAGCGGATTCTAGCACAGATACGCAGTATTTT	CASSSGADSSTDTQYF
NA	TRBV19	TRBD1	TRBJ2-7	TGTGCCAGTAGTAAGGACAGGGGTCTCAACGAGCAGTACTTC	CASSKDRGLNEQYF
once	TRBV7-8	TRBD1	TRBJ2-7	TGTGCCAGCAGCTTAGCGGGACAGGAGTTGGCCGGGTCCTACGAGCAGTACTTC	CASSLAGQELAGSYEQYF
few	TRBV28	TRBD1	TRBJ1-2	TGTGCCAGCAGCATTGGGACAGGGGGCATCTATGGCTACACCTTC	CASSIGTGGIYGYTF
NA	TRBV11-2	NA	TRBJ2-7	TGTGCCAGCAGCCTTAGGGGTGGAGGGTTCTACGAGCAGTACTTC	CASSLRGGGFYEQYF
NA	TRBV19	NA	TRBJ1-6	TGTGCCAGTCATAGGGGGAAAGACACCATGAATAATTCACCCCTCCACTTT	CASHRGKDTMNNSPLHF
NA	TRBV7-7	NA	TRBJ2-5	TGTGCCAGCAGCCCCCACCGGACAGTCCAAGAGACCCAGTACTTC	CASSPHRTVQETQYF
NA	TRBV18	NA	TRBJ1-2	TGTGCCAGCTCACCGGGTGGGGCCAACTATGGCTACACCTTC	CASSPGGANYGYTF
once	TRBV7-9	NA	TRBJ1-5	TGTGCCAGCAGCTTAAGGGAGGGCTGGGATCAGCCCCAGCATTTT	CASSLREGWDQPQHF
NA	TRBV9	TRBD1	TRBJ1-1	TGTGCCAGCAGCCCCCGCGGACAGGCAGGCCCGAACACTGAAGCTTTCTTT	CASSPRGQAGPNTEAFF
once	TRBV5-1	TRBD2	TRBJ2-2	TGCGCCAGCAGCTTTCAAACTAGCGGGGGGGCCGAAAACACCGGGGAGCTGTTTTTT	CASSFQTSGGAENTGELFF
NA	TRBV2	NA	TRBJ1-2	TGTGCCAGCCGTCTCATTACCGTCCGGGGCTACACCTTC	CASRLITVRGYTF
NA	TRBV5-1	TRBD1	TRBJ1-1	TGCGCCAGCAGCTCCCAGGGGGGAAACACTGAAGCTTTCTTT	CASSSQGGNTEAFF
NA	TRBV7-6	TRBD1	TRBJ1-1	TGTGCCAGCAGCCTAGGGGGCGCGGACACTGAAGCTTTCTTT	CASSLGGADTEAFF
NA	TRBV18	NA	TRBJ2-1	TGTGCCAGCTCACCATCCGCCCTGACGGGCAATGAGCAGTTCTTC	CASSPSALTGNEQFF
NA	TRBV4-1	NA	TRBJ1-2	TGCGCCAGCCGTTGGGCGGGAGGGGGCTACACCTTC	CASRWAGGGYTF
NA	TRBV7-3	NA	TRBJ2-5	TGTGCCAGCAGCTTAACTGGGCAGGCCCAAGAGACCCAGTACTTC	CASSLTGQAQETQYF
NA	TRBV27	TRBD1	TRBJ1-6	TGTGCCAGCAGTTGGGACAGACCAGACTCCTATAATTCACCCCTCCACTTT	CASSWDRPDSYNSPLHF
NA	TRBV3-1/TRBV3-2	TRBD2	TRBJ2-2	TGTGCCAGCAGCCGTGGACTAGCGGGGGCCGGGGAGCTGTTTTTT	CASSRGLAGAGELFF
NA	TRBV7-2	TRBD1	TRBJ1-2	TGTGCCAGCAGCCCGGCTCTAGCAGGGGGTCGCTATGGCTACACCTTC	CASSPALAGGRYGYTF
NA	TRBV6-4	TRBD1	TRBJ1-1	TGTGCCAGCAGTGAGGGGACAGGGGGCGGATTGAACACTGAAGCTTTCTTT	CASSEGTGGGLNTEAFF
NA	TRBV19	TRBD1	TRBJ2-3	TGTGCCAGTAGTACCACAGGGGAATACACAGATACGCAGTATTTT	CASSTTGEYTDTQYF
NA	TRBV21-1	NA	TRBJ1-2	TGTGCCAGCAGCAAAAACCCGGGGTGCTATGGCTACACCTTC	CASSKNPGCYGYTF
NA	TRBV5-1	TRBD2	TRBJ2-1	TGCGCCAGCAGCTTTGAGCTAGCGGGGGGGCGTTACAATGAGCAGTTCTTC	CASSFELAGGRYNEQFF
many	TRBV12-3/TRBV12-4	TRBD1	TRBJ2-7	TGTGCCAGCAGCAAATCCGACAGGGACGAGCAGTACTTC	CASSKSDRDEQYF
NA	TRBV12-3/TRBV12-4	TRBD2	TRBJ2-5	TGTGCCAGCCAAATGGGGGGGAAAGAGACCCAGTACTTC	CASQMGGKETQYF
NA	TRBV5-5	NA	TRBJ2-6	TGTGCCAGCAGCTCGACGGGCTCTGGGGCCAACGTCCTGACTTTC	CASSSTGSGANVLTF
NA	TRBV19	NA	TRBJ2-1	TGTGCCAGTAGTATAGCAGTGCTAGCTGCGGGCAATGAGCAGTTCTTC	CASSIAVLAAGNEQFF
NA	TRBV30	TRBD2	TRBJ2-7	TGTGCCTGGAGTGTCGGGGGGGCCTACGAGCAGTACTTC	CAWSVGGAYEQYF
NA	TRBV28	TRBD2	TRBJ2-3	TGTGCCAGCACCTCACCGAGTCGGGGGGGCTGGGATACGCAGTATTTT	CASTSPSRGGWDTQYF
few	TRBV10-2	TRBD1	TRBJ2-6	TGCGCCAGCAGTGCCACCGGGACAGGGAGCTCTGGGGCCAACGTCCTGACTTTC	CASSATGTGSSGANVLTF
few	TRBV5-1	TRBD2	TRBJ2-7	TGCGCCAGCAGCTTGGAATGGGGACTACTCTCCTACGAGCAGTACTTC	CASSLEWGLLSYEQYF
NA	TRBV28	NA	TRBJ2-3	TGTGCCAGCAGCCGTTACAGCACGGCAGATACGCAGTATTTT	CASSRYSTADTQYF
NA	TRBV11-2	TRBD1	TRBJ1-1	TGTGCCAGCAGCAACGGACAGGGGCGTGGCACTGAAGCTTTCTTT	CASSNGQGRGTEAFF
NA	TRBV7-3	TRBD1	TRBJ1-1	TGTGCCAGCAGCTCACAGGGGCGGGACACTGAAGCTTTCTTT	CASSSQGRDTEAFF
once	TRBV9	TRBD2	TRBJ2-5	TGTGCCAGCAGCCCTACTAGCGGGGGGGAAGGAGAGACCCAGTACTTC	CASSPTSGGEGETQYF
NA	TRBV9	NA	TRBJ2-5	TGTGCCAGCTCCCCCGGGTTTCAAGAGACCCAGTACTTC	CASSPGFQETQYF
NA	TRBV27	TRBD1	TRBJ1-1	TGTGCCAGCAGTGTACAGGGGTTTGCTGAAGCTTTCTTT	CASSVQGFAEAFF
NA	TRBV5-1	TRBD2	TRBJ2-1	TGCGCCAGCGGGGGAGGGTCTGAGCAGTTCTTC	CASGGGSEQFF
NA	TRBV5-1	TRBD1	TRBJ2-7	TGCGCCAGCAGCCCGACCCGGGACAGGTACGAGCAGTACTTC	CASSPTRDRYEQYF
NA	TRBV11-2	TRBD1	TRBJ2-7	TGTGCCAGCAGTCCCGGGACAGATTCCTACGAGCAGTACTTC	CASSPGTDSYEQYF
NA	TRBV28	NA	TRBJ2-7	TGTGCCATCCTGACTCCATACGAGCAGTACTTC	CAILTPYEQYF
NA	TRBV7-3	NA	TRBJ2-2	TGTGCCAGCCAGGGATTCACCGGGGAGCTGTTTTTT	CASQGFTGELFF
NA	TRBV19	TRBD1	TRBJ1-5	TGTGCCAGTTCTGTGCAGACAGGGGCGAACCAGCCCCAGCATTTT	CASSVQTGANQPQHF
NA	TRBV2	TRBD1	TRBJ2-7	TGTGCCAGCAGTGGACAGGGGCGAGCCTACGAGCAGTACTTC	CASSGQGRAYEQYF
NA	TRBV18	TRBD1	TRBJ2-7	TGTGCCAGCTCAGGACAGGAAAACTTCTACGAGCAGTACTTC	CASSGQENFYEQYF
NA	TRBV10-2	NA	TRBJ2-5	TGCGCCAGCAGTGAGTCGCGATGGGAGACCCAGTACTTC	CASSESRWETQYF
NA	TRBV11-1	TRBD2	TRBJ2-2	TGTGCCAGCAGCTTATCCCGGACTAGCCACACCGGGGAGCTGTTTTTT	CASSLSRTSHTGELFF
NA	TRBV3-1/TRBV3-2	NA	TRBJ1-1	TGTGCCAGCAGCCGATACGGACAAGAGAACACTGAAGCTTTCTTT	CASSRYGQENTEAFF
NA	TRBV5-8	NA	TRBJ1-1	TGTGCCAGCAGCGGGGTTCAGTTCGGGGGCACTGAAGCTTTCTTT	CASSGVQFGGTEAFF
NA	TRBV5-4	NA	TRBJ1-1	TGTGCCAGCAGCTTGCCAGGGAGGGAGCGCACTGAAGCTTTCTTT	CASSLPGRERTEAFF
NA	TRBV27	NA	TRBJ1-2	TGTGCCAGCAGTCCCCCCGGGGGGCCCGGGCCTTATGGCTACACCTTC	CASSPPGGPGPYGYTF
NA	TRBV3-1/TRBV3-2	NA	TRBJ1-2	TGTGCCAGCAGCCAATTGGAGGGCTTCCTTGGCTACACCTTC	CASSQLEGFLGYTF
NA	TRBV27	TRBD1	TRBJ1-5	TGTGCCAGCAGTTTCACCGCTGGACAGGGGGACAATCAGCCCCAGCATTTT	CASSFTAGQGDNQPQHF